Here is one T cell receptor (beta chain) with its context. As yet, its antigen is unknown. This record belongs to a study of T cell repertoires in cytomegalovirus infection. The germline gives CDR1 SQVTM, CDR2 ANQGSEA. Trimming removed 4 bases at V and 1 base at J, with 4 bases between. This CDR3 has 11 residues. TCRdb redid the calling of the reads with MiXCR, one entry per CDR3 protein. The profile covers fewer than 900,000 distinct CDR3 sequences, with just under 30% appearing a single time and about an eighth taken by the ten largest. The receptor's source is a human donor in good health (CMV status not recorded). Some clones in this sample may be carry-over from other donors' samples. The material was cultured CD8+ T cells from PBMCs, obtained from culture after CMV antigen stimulation. The rearrangement joins TRBV29-1 to TRBJ1-1; D is uncertain. CDR3 amino acids: CSVGSNTEAFF. In DNA form, the CDR3 reads TGCAGCGTTGGTTCGAACACTGAAGCTTTCTTT.